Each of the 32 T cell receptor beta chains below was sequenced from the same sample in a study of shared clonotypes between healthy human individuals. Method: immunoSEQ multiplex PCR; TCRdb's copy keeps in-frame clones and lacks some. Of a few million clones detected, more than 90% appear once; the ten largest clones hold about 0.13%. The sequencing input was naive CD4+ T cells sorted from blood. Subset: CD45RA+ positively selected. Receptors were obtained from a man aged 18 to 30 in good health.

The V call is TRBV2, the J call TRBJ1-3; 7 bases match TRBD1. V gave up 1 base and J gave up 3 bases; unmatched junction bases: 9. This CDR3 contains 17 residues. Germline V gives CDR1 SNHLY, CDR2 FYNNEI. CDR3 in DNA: TGTGCCAGCAGTGAAGTGGGGAACAGGGGCAATGGAAACACCATATATTTT. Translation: CASSEVGNRGNGNTIYF.

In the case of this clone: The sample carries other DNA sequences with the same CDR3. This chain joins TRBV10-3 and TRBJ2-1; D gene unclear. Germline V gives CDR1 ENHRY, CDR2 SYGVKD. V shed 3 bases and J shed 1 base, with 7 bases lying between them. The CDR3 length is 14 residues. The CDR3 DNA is TGTGCCATCAGTGACCTGGGTTCCTACAATGAGCAGTTCTTC. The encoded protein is CAISDLGSYNEQFF.

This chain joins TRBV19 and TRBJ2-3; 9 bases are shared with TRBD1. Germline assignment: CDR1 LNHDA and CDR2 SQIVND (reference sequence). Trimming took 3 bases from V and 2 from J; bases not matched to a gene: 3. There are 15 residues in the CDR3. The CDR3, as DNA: TGTGCCAGTAGTATGGGGACAGGGCACACAGATACGCAGTATTTT. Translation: CASSMGTGHTDTQYF.

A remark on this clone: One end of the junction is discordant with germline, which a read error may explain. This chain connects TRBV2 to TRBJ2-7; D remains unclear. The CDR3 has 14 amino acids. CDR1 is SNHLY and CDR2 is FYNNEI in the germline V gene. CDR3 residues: CASSGPRSPTMGGF. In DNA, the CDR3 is TGTGCCAGCAGTGGACCTAGATCTCCTACGATGGGTGGGTTC.

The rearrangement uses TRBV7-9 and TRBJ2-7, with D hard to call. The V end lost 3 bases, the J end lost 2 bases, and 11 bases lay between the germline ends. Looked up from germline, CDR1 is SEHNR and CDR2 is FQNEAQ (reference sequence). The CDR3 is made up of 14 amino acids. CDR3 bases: TGTGCCAGCAGCTTTCGCGAACGGCCCTACGAGCAGTACTTC. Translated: CASSFRERPYEQYF.

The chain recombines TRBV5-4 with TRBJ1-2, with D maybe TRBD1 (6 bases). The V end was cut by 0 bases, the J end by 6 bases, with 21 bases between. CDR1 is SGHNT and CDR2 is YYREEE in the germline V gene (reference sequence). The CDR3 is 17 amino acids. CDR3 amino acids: CASSLGSTGQRLDGYTF. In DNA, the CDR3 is TGTGCCAGCAGCTTGGGTTCAACCGGACAGCGGTTAGATGGCTACACCTTC.

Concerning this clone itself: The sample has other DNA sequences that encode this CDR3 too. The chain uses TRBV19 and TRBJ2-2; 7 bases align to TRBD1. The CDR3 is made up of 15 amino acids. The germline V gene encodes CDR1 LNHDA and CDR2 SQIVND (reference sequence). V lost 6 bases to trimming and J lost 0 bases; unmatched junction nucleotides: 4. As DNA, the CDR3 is TGTGCCAGTAGGGCCGGGACAGCGAACACCGGGGAGCTGTTTTTT. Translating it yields CASRAGTANTGELFF.

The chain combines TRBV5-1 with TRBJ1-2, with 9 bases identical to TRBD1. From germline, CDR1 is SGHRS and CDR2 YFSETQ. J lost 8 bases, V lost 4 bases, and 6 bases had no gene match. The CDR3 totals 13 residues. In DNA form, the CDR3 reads TGCGCCAGCAGCGAACAGGGGGCGCAGGGCTACACCTTC. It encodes CASSEQGAQGYTF.

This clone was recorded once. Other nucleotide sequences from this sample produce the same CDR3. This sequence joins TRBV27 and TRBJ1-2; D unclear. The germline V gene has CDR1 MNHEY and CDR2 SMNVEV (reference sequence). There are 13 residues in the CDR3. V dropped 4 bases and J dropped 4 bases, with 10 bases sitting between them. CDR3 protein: CASSYKGSYGYTF. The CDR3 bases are TGTGCCAGCAGTTATAAGGGCAGCTATGGCTACACCTTC.

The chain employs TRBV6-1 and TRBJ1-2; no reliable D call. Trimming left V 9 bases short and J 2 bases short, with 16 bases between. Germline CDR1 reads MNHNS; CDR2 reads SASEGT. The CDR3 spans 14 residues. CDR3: CASLLSTSNYGYTF. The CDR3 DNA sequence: TGTGCCAGTCTTCTCTCCACGTCGAACTATGGCTACACCTTC.

The CDR3 protein is CASRDWGDTGELFF. CDR3 DNA: TGCGCCAGCAGAGATTGGGGGGACACCGGGGAGCTGTTTTTT. The chain recombines TRBV5-1 with TRBJ2-2; a possible D gene is TRBD2 (6 bases). The CDR3 extends over 14 amino acids. V was shortened by 5 bases and J by 3 bases, with 11 bases between the two germline ends. CDR1 and CDR2 from the germline V gene are SGHRS and YFSETQ.

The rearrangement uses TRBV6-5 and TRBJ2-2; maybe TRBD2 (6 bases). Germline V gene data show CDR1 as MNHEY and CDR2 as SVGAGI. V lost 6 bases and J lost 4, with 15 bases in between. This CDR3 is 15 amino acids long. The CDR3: CASRAEGISTGELFF. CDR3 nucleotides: TGTGCCAGCAGGGCGGAGGGTATATCCACCGGGGAGCTGTTTTTT.

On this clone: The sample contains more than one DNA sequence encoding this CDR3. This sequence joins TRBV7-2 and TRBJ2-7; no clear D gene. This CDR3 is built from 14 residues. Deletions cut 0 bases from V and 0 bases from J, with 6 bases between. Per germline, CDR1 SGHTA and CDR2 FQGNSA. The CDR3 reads CASSLAGSSYEQYF. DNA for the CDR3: TGTGCCAGCAGCTTAGCGGGCTCCTCCTACGAGCAGTACTTC.

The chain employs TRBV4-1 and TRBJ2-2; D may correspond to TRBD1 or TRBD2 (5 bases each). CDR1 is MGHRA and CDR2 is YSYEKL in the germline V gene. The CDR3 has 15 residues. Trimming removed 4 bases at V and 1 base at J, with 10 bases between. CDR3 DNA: TGCGCCAGCAGCCTTAGGGACCAGAACACCGGGGAGCTGTTTTTT. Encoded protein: CASSLRDQNTGELFF.

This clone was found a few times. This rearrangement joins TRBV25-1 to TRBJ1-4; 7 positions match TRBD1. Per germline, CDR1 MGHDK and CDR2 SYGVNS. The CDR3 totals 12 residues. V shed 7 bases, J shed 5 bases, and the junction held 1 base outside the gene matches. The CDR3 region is CASKDRNEKLFF. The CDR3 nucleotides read TGTGCCAGCAAGGACAGGAATGAAAAACTGTTTTTT.

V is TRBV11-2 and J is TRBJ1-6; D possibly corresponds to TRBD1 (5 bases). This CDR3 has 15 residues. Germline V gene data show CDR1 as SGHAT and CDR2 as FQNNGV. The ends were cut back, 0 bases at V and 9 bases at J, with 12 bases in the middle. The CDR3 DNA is TGTGCCAGCAGCTTAGATTGGCAGGGCGGTTCACCCCTCCACTTT. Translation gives CASSLDWQGGSPLHF. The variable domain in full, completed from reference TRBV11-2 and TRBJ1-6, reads EAGVAQSPRYKIIEKRQSVAFWCNPISGHATLYWYQQILGQGPKLLIQFQNNGVVDDSQLPKDRFSAERLKGVDSTLKIQPAKLEDSAVYLCASSLDWQGGSPLHFGNGTRLTVT.

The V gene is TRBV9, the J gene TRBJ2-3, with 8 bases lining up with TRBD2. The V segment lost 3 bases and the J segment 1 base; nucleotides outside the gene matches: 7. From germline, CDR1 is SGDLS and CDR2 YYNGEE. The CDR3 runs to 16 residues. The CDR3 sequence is CASSANPGGGTDTQYF. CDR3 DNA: TGTGCCAGCAGCGCCAATCCGGGGGGGGGCACAGATACGCAGTATTTT.

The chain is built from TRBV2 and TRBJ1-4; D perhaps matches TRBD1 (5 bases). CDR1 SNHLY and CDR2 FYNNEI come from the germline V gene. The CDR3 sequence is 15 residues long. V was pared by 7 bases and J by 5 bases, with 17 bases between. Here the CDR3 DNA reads TGTGCCAGCACCCGAGCTGGGGACCTGAATGAAAAACTGTTTTTT. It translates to CASTRAGDLNEKLFF.

The CDR3 DNA reads as TGTGCCATCACTTCGGACAGGGGGACCACAGATACGCAGTATTTT. Translation gives CAITSDRGTTDTQYF. This chain joins TRBV10-3 and TRBJ2-3, with 10 bases identical to TRBD1. The CDR3 is 15 amino acids. CDR1 is ENHRY, CDR2 SYGVKD, per germline. Unmatched junction bases numbered 6, after V lost 7 bases and J lost 2 bases.

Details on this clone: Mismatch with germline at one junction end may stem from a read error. CDR3 amino acids: CASSLGTTGGSSYGQYF. The CDR3 DNA follows: TGCGCCAGCAGCTTGGGAACGACGGGGGGGTCCAGCTACGGGCAGTACTTC. The genes are TRBV5-1 and TRBJ2-7; TRBD2 matches 8 bases. The CDR3 length is 17 residues. Germline CDR1 and CDR2: SGHRS and YFSETQ.

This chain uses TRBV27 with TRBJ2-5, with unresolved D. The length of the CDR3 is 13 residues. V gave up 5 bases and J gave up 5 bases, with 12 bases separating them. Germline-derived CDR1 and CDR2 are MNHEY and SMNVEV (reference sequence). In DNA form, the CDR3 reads TGTGCCAGCAGTAGGTGGGCGGAGGAGACCCAGTACTTC. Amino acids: CASSRWAEETQYF.

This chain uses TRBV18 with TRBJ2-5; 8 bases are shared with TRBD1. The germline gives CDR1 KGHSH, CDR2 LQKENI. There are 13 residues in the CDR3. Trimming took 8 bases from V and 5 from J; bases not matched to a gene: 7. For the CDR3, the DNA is TGTGCCAGCGCAGGGGGACAGGTTGAGACCCAGTACTTC. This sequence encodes CASAGGQVETQYF.

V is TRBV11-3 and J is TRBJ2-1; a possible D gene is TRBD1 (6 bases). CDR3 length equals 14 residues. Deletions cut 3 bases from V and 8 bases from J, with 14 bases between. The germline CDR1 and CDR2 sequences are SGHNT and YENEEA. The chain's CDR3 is CASSLRGSWDEQFF. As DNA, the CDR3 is TGTGCCAGCAGCTTGAGGGGGAGTTGGGATGAGCAGTTCTTC.

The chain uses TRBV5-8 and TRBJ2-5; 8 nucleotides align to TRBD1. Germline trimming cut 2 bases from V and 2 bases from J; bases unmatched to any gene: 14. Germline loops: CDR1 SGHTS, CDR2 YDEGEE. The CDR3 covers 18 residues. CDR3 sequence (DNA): TGTGCCAGCAGCTTCCTGCAGGGGGCTAAGGGGTTACAAGAGACCCAGTACTTC. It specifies CASSFLQGAKGLQETQYF.

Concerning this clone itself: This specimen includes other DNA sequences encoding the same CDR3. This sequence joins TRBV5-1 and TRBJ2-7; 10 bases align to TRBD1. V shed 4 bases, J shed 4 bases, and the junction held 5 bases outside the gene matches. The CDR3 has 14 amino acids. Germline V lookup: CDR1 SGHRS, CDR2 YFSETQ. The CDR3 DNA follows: TGCGCCAGCAGCGTCCGGGACAGGGGTTACGAGCAGTACTTC. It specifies CASSVRDRGYEQYF.

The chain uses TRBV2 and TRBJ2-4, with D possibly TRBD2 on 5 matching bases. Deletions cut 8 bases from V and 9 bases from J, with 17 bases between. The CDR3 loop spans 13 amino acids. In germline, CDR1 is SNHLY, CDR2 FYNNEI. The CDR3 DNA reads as TGTGCCAGCGGCCCAGGAGGTGTAGGCATTCAGTACTTC. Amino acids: CASGPGGVGIQYF.

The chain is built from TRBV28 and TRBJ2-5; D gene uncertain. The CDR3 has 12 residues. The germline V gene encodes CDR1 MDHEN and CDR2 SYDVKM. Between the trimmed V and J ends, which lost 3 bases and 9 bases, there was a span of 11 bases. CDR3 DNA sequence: TGTGCCAGCAGTTTTAGAGGCCTCCCCCAGTACTTC. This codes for CASSFRGLPQYF.

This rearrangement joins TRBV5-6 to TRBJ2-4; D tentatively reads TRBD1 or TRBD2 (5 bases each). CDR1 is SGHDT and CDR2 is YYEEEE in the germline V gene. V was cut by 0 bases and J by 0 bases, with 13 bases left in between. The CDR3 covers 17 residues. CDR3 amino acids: CASSLEVGTKAKNIQYF. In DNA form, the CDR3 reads TGTGCCAGCAGCTTGGAGGTCGGGACCAAAGCCAAAAACATTCAGTACTTC.

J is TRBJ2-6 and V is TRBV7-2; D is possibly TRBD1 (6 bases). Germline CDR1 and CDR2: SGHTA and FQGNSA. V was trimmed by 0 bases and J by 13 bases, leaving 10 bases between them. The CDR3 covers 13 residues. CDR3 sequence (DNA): TGTGCCAGCAGCTTAGCAGGGGGACCGGTCCTGACTTTC. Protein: CASSLAGGPVLTF.

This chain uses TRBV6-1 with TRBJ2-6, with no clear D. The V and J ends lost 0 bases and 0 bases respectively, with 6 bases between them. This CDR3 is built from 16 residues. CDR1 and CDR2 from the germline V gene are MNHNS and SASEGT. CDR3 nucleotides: TGTGCCAGCAGTGAAGCGCCTTACTCTGGGGCCAACGTCCTGACTTTC. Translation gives CASSEAPYSGANVLTF.

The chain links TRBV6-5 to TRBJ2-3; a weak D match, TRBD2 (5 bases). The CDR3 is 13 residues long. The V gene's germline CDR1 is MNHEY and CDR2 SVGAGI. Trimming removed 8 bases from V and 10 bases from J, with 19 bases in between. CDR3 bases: TGTGCCAGCCGAACAACCGACACGAGGGCGCAGTATTTT. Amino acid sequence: CASRTTDTRAQYF.

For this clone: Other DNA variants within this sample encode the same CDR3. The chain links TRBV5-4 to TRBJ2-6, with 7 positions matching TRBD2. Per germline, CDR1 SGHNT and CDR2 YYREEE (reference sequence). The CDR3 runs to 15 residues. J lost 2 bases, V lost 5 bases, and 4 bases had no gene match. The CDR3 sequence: CASSLGGAGANVLTF. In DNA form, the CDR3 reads TGTGCCAGCAGTCTGGGGGGGGCTGGGGCCAACGTCCTGACTTTC.